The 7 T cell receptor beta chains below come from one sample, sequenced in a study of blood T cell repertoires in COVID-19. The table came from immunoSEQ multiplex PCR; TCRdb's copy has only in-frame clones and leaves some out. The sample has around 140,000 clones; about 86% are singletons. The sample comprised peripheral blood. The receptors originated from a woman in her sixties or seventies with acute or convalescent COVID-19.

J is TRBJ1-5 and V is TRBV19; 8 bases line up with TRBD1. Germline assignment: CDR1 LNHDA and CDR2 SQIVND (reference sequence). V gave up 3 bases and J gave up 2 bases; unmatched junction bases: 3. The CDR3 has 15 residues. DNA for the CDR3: TGTGCCAGTAGTATCCAGGGGGCGGGCAATCAGCCCCAGCATTTT. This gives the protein CASSIQGAGNQPQHF.

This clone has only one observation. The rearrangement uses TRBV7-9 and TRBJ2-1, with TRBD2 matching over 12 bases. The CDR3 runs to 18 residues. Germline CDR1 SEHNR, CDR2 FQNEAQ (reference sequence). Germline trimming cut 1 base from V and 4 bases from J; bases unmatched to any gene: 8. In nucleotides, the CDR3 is TGTGCCAGCAGCTTAGAGACGACTAGCGGGAGCCGGTACAATGAGCAGTTCTTC. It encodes CASSLETTSGSRYNEQFF. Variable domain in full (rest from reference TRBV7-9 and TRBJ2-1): DTGVSQNPRHKITKRGQNVTFRCDPISEHNRLYWYRQTLGQGPEFLTYFQNEAQLEKSRLLSDRFSAERPKGSFSTLEIQRTEQGDSAMYLCASSLETTSGSRYNEQFFGPGTRLTVL.

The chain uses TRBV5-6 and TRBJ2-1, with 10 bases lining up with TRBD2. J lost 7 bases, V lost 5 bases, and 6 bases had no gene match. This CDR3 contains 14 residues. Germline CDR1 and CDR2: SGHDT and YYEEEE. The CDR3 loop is CASRAGLAQNEQFF. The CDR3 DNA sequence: TGTGCCAGCAGAGCGGGACTAGCGCAAAATGAGCAGTTCTTC. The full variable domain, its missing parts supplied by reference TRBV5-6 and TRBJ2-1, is DAGVTQSPTHLIKTRGQQVTLRCSPKSGHDTVSWYQQALGQGPQFIFQYYEEEERQRGNFPDRFSGHQFPNYSSELNVNALLLGDSALYLCASRAGLAQNEQFFGPGTRLTVL.

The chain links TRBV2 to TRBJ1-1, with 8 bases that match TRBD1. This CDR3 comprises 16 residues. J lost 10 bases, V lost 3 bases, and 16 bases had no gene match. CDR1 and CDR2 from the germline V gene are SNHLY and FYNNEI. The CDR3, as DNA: TGTGCCAGCAGTGACCCCGGGGGCGGACAGGGAGGGACAGCTTTCTTT. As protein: CASSDPGGGQGGTAFF.

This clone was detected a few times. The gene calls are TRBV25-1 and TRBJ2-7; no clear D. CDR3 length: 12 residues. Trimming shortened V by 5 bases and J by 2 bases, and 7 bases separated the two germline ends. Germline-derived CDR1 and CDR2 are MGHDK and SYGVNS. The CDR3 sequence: CASSSSAYEQYF. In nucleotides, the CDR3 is TGTGCCAGCAGTTCCTCGGCCTACGAGCAGTACTTC.

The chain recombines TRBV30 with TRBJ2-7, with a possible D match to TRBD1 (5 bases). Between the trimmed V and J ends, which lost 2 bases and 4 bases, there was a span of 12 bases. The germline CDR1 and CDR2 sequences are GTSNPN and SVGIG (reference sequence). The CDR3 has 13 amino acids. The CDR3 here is CAWSSGYGYEQYF. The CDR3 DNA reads TGTGCCTGGAGTTCAGGGTACGGGTACGAGCAGTACTTC.

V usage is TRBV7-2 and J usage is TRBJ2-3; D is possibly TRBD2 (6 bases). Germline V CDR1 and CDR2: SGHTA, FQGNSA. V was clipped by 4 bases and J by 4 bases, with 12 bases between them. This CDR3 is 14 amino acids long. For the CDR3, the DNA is TGTGCCAGCAGCTCGACTAGTACGGCAGATACGCAGTATTTT. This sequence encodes CASSSTSTADTQYF.